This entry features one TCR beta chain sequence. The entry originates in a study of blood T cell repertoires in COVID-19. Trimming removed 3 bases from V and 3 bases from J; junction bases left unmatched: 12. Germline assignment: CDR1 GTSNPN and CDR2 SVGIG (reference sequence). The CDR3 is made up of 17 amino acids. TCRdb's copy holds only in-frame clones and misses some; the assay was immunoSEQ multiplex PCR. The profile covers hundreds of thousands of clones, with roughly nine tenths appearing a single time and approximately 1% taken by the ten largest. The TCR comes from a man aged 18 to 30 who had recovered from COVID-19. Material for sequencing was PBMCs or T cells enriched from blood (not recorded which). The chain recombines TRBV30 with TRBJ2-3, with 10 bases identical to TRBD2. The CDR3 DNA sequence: TGTGCCTGGAGCGATTTACTAGCGGGAAAGGAAACAGATACGCAGTATTTT. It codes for CAWSDLLAGKETDTQYF.